This T cell receptor (beta chain) was sequenced during a study of OX40 agonist ivuxolimab in advanced cancers. Study findings and constraints: Among some nonresponders, normalized T-cell clonal expansion was also low. The study found that CD8+ T cells averaged more expanded clones than CD4+.

The table came from immunoSEQ multiplex PCR; TCRdb's copy has only in-frame clones and leaves some out. The sample lists 50,000 to 60,000 clones, around 93% occurring once. Regarding this clone: Its cognate antigen is unknown.

The CDR3 spans 14 residues. The germline V gene encodes CDR1 SGHVS and CDR2 FQNEAQ. V lost 2 bases, J lost 6 bases, and 14 bases lay in between. V gene TRBV7-8 combines with J gene TRBJ2-7; D is possibly TRBD2 (5 bases). The source material was CD4+ or CD8+ T cells sorted from blood, sampled in a trial of the OX40 agonist ivuxolimab. The clonotype originates from an adult with an advanced solid tumor such as melanoma, head and neck, liver or kidney cancer. CDR3 in DNA: TGTGCCAGCAGCTTAAGAGGGTCAGTTTCCGAGCAGTACTTC. Encoded protein: CASSLRGSVSEQYF.